Below, 15 T cell receptor beta chains from the same sample are listed, as sequenced in a study of blood T cell repertoires in COVID-19. This table comes from immunoSEQ multiplex PCR, and its TCRdb copy is limited to in-frame clones, with some not included. The sample has fewer than 110,000 clones; about 80% are singletons. Sequenced input: peripheral blood. The receptor source for this set is a man aged 65 to 79 with acute or convalescent COVID-19.

The J gene is TRBJ2-2, the V gene TRBV7-2; D gene uncertain. Looked up from germline, CDR1 is SGHTA and CDR2 is FQGNSA. CDR3 size: 13 residues. Between the trimmed V and J ends, which lost 5 bases and 4 bases, there was a span of 8 bases. The CDR3 region is CASSPTFTGELFF. CDR3 bases: TGTGCCAGCAGCCCCACTTTCACCGGGGAGCTGTTTTTT.

This chain links TRBV24-1 with TRBJ2-1, with D perhaps matching TRBD1 (6 bases). The CDR3 is 12 amino acids. V was clipped by 9 bases and J by 10 bases, with 15 bases between them. The V gene's germline CDR1 is KGHDR and CDR2 SFDVKD. As DNA, the CDR3 is TGTGCCACCTCGAAGGGGGACGTCGAGCAGTTCTTC. As protein: CATSKGDVEQFF.

CDR3 sequence reads: CASSFDRGPGEQYF. In DNA form, the CDR3 reads TGTGCCAGCAGCTTCGACAGGGGGCCGGGCGAGCAGTACTTC. The chain employs TRBV7-2 and TRBJ2-7; 10 nucleotides match TRBD1. V lost 3 bases and J lost 6; bases outside the gene matches: 5. Germline-derived CDR1 and CDR2 are SGHTA and FQGNSA. The CDR3 length is 14 residues.

The V call is TRBV29-1, the J call TRBJ1-5; D not certain. Germline values: CDR1 SQVTM, CDR2 ANQGSEA. Trimming pared 1 base from V and 2 bases from J, leaving 12 bases between. The CDR3 spans 15 residues. The CDR3 loop reads CSVEVSGTGNQPQHF. DNA of the CDR3: TGCAGCGTTGAAGTAAGCGGAACTGGCAATCAGCCCCAGCATTTT. The whole variable domain, filled in from reference TRBV29-1 and TRBJ1-5, reads SAVISQKPSRDICQRGTSLTIQCQVDSQVTMMFWYRQQPGQSLTLIATANQGSEATYESGFVIDKFPISRPNLTFSTLTVSNMSPEDSSIYLCSVEVSGTGNQPQHFGDGTRLSIL.

The V and J genes are TRBV29-1 and TRBJ2-2; D is possibly TRBD2 (6 bases). The V gene's germline CDR1 is SQVTM and CDR2 ANQGSEA. The CDR3 runs 15 residues. V shed 4 bases and J shed 2 bases, with 14 bases lying between them. CDR3 bases: TGCAGCGTTGCCGAGTCAGGACTAAACACCGGGGAGCTGTTTTTT. Translating gives CSVAESGLNTGELFF.

The V gene is TRBV2, the J gene TRBJ1-1, with TRBD1 identical over 8 bases. Germline CDR1 reads SNHLY; CDR2 reads FYNNEI. The CDR3 totals 13 residues. V gave up 6 bases and J gave up 5 bases; unmatched junction bases: 5. The CDR3 here is CASRDRGSTEAFF. The CDR3, as DNA: TGTGCCAGCAGAGACAGGGGATCTACTGAAGCTTTCTTT.

The chain employs TRBV5-1 and TRBJ2-3, with 7 bases matching TRBD2. J lost 7 bases, V lost 4 bases, and 9 bases had no gene match. The germline gives CDR1 SGHRS, CDR2 YFSETQ. The CDR3 is made up of 14 amino acids. Here the CDR3 reads CASSPLSGANTQYF. The CDR3 region has the DNA TGCGCCAGCAGCCCTCTCAGCGGGGCTAATACGCAGTATTTT.

This clone was seen more than once but under ten times. This sequence joins TRBV27 and TRBJ2-7; the D gene is possibly TRBD2 (6 bases). From germline, CDR1 is MNHEY and CDR2 SMNVEV (reference sequence). V was clipped by 3 bases and J by 0 bases, with 9 bases between them. The CDR3 has 14 residues. The CDR3 spells CASSFGGNSYEQYF. The CDR3 nucleotides are TGTGCCAGCAGTTTTGGGGGGAACTCCTACGAGCAGTACTTC.

V is TRBV27 and J is TRBJ1-5; 10 bases fit TRBD1. Germline V CDR1 and CDR2: MNHEY, SMNVEV (reference sequence). Trimming at V came to 6 bases and at J to 5 bases, leaving 7 bases not matched to a gene. The CDR3 loop spans 15 amino acids. CDR3 DNA sequence: TGTGCCAGCAGCCCGGACAGGGGGGTCGATCAGCCCCAGCATTTT. Translation gives CASSPDRGVDQPQHF.

The chain employs TRBV5-1 and TRBJ2-1, with TRBD2 matching over 7 bases. The CDR3 spans 15 residues. Germline V gene data show CDR1 as SGHRS and CDR2 as YFSETQ. The V segment lost 0 bases and the J segment 9 bases; nucleotides outside the gene matches: 9. The CDR3 DNA follows: TGCGCCAGCAGCTTGGGGGGAGGGTTGGGCCTTGAGCAGTTCTTC. Translation: CASSLGGGLGLEQFF.

The chain employs TRBV5-6 and TRBJ1-5, with 7 bases lining up with TRBD1. V gave up 3 bases and J gave up 1 base; unmatched junction bases: 7. Per the germline V gene, CDR1 is SGHDT and CDR2 is YYEEEE. CDR3 length: 16 amino acids. CDR3 protein: CASSSGGSRSNQPQHF. CDR3 DNA sequence: TGTGCCAGCAGCTCAGGGGGGTCTAGGAGCAATCAGCCCCAGCATTTT.

V and J are TRBV3-1 (or the pseudogene TRBV3-2) and TRBJ2-5, with a tentative D call TRBD2 (5 bases). The CDR3 sequence is 12 residues long. The germline V gene has CDR1 LGHDT and CDR2 YNNKEL (reference sequence). Trimming stripped 10 bases from V and 4 bases from J, with 13 bases between. The CDR3 loop reads CATGSEGETQYF. CDR3 DNA: TGTGCCACGGGGAGCGAGGGAGAGACCCAGTACTTC.

The chain employs TRBV6-6 and TRBJ2-1, with 10 bases matching TRBD2. V was pared by 5 bases and J by 4 bases, with 14 bases of the junction left unmatched. The V gene's germline CDR1 is MNHNY and CDR2 SVGAGI (reference sequence). The CDR3 runs 18 residues. The CDR3 DNA follows: TGTGCCAGCAGTCGTAGGCCAGAAGCGGGGGGGCCATACAATGAGCAGTTCTTC. This encodes CASSRRPEAGGPYNEQFF.

The chain has TRBV2 and TRBJ2-7; the match to TRBD1 covers 10 bases. Unmatched junction bases numbered 2, after V lost 5 bases and J lost 1 base. Germline assignment: CDR1 SNHLY and CDR2 FYNNEI. This CDR3 contains 14 residues. As DNA, the CDR3 is TGTGCCAGCAGTTCGGGACAGGGGTCCTACGAGCAGTACTTC. Residues: CASSSGQGSYEQYF.

This chain uses TRBV3-1 (or the pseudogene TRBV3-2) with TRBJ2-5, with 8 bases aligning to TRBD1. Trimming cost V 5 bases and J 1 base; bases outside gene matches: 12. The CDR3 extends over 17 amino acids. Germline V gene sequence: CDR1 LGHDT, CDR2 YNNKEL (reference sequence). CDR3 residues: CASSSTPGGGPQETQYF. CDR3 coding DNA: TGTGCCAGCAGCTCAACACCAGGGGGCGGGCCCCAAGAGACCCAGTACTTC.